The TCR beta chain described here comes from a study of cytomegalovirus exposure and HLA in healthy donors (dated 2017 in TCRdb). With respect to the entire study: According to an earlier analysis of around 600 of the donors, roughly 180 million T cells yielded 90 million to 140 million unique TCR beta sequences and about 300 Gb of sequence data. Typing coverage varied by locus: roughly 620-640 donors for A, B, C, DRB1 and DQB1; 500 to 550 for DQA1; 606 for DPA1; roughly 450 for DPB1. To study patterns of TCR occurrence, a later analysis re-analyzed previously published TCR beta repertoires from hundreds of donors and added high-resolution HLA genotyping. HLA typing covered class I and class II loci at four-digit resolution. The genetic ancestry cluster associated with self-reported Caucasian donors included 80% to 90% of the 350 to 500 genotyped donors. In the later analysis, no new phenotypic data were used to find candidate immune exposures; instead, reliance was placed on TCR beta sequences and their occurrence across donors. The study was designed to test whether signatures of past pathogen exposure could be identified by cataloging public T cell receptors. In an earlier analysis of roughly 540 of the donors, high-throughput TCR beta sequencing was used to judge whether each TCR beta V gene segment behaved as functional or pseudogenic. Donor age, sex, ethnicity and CMV serostatus were collected together with the repertoire data. The study combined high-throughput TCR immunosequencing, statistical association of individual TCRs with disease status, and machine learning to predict cytomegalovirus infection status. Among several hundred genotyped donors of the cohort, an average of around 240,000 unique TCR beta nucleotide sequences was sequenced per donor, of which roughly 17% were non-productive. A later genetic analysis took genome-wide SNP genotypes for about 55% of the roughly 670 donors and used that subset as a discovery cohort. Around 320 gigabases of sequencing data and approximately 85 million unique TCR sequences were included in an early release covering roughly 600 HLA-typed donors. The study profiled the T cell repertoires of 666 subjects by immunosequencing and related them to cytomegalovirus serostatus. Besides the first cohort of about 730 subjects, a separate validation cohort made up of 120 different subjects was used. All discovery cohort repertoires had been generated on a single sequencing platform. A handful of DR-DQ haplotypes were handled as single units for association and clustering because linkage in the cohort was strong. Overall study outcomes, separate from this receptor: The authors suggested that the approach could potentially be generalized to other disease states and immunological phenotypes. Roughly uniform sequencing depth across donors was assumed in presence/absence analyses, although this assumption may not hold. When HLA alleles, especially DR and DQ, strongly co-occurred, attributing TCR associations to individual alleles was difficult. Several of the top co-occurrence clusters appeared to be linked to parvovirus B19, influenza, CMV and Epstein-Barr virus, according to a later analysis. Only TCR beta chains were sequenced in this cohort, and the absence of alpha or paired-chain data limited detectable features. Because counts were too low, around 18 rarely observed V segments, including chromosome 9 orphons, were left out of the earlier analysis of 500 to 750 of the donors. The sequencing pipeline was judged likely to have produced a cluster of highly shared sequence variants as a technical artifact. In a later analysis, 16,951 TCR beta sequences were associated with specific HLA alleles at a false discovery rate of 0.05. According to a later analysis, TCR association rates differed among HLA loci, with DRB1 alleles showing the most associated TCRs and HLA-C alleles showing the fewest. Broadly in line with IMGT annotations, most TCR beta V segments showed up in productive rearrangements about 87% or about 30% of the time in an earlier analysis of approximately 600 of the donors. A further reported finding was that TCR beta sequences accurately predicted the HLA-A and HLA-B alleles for most subjects in the first cohort. V-gene and J-gene trimming of TCR beta chains was associated with a missense DCLRE1C variant in a later genetic analysis, and the association was replicated in an independent cohort. Correlated functional status among segregating V segments might reflect linkage disequilibrium, but an unknown experimental factor could not be ruled out. A later genetic analysis reported fewer N-insertions in productive TCRs among donors in an Asian-associated ancestry cluster than the approximately 670-donor mean. Some IMGT-functional V segments, including TRBV6-2 and TRBV6-3, could not be told apart with the 87-base-pair reads, so those segments were excluded. A later analysis found that most CMV-associated TCR beta chains appeared HLA-restricted, with HLA associations seemingly driven largely by CMV exposure. A total of 164 TCR beta chains were listed by the study as associated with cytomegalovirus. For the cohort, immune exposure information was limited to CMV serostatus. While some public TCRs were present in many individuals, most TCR sequences turned up only very rarely across donors. In vitro tests confirmed that a few of the cytomegalovirus-associated TCR beta chains recognize cytomegalovirus antigens. The classifier was reported to diagnose cytomegalovirus status with high specificity and sensitivity in both the original and validation cohorts. In a later analysis, HLA-associated TCR beta chains were found to be more clonally expanded and to have lower generation probabilities than equally common non-associated chains. Because HLA typing was unavailable for some donors at each locus, only the typed subset was used in association tests.

The protocol used for the library was the immunoSEQ multiplex PCR assay. For the multiplex PCR, a mixture combining 60 forward primers for TCR Vbeta segments and 13 reverse primers for TCR Jbeta segments was used. Amplification of the CDR3 region of rearranged TCR beta genes was performed with a multiplex PCR assay on genomic DNA. The Illumina HiSeq System was used to sequence the amplified TCR beta libraries as 87-base-pair reads. The authors' analysis ran thus. In a later analysis, tens of millions of unique TCR beta chains were counted across the approximately 670 repertoires, and roughly 11 million of these chains were shared by at least two donors. A nearest-neighbor algorithm error-corrected the raw reads and collapsed the reads into unique sequences, merging closely related sequences to remove PCR and sequencing errors. V, D and J gene segments were assigned by aligning CDR3 sequences to IMGT reference sequences. For a sequence to be retained, at least a six-nucleotide match to both a V gene segment and a J gene segment was required. A rearrangement counted as productive if the CDR3 had no stop codons and remained in frame with V and J, and every other rearrangement counted as non-productive. CDR3 was defined according to IMGT convention as the region running from the second conserved V-encoded cysteine to the conserved J-encoded phenylalanine. Sequences without an unambiguous match to a single V gene segment were excluded from the earlier analysis of 500 to 700 of the donors. In an earlier analysis of some 590 of the donors, a V segment was called functional when productive rearrangements were above 56.7%, and segregating when the standard deviation between donors exceeded 5%. A statistical classification framework was built for diagnosing cytomegalovirus status from the catalog of TCR beta chain sequences. In a later analysis, V and J genes were assigned by comparing TCR nucleotide sequences against IMGT/GENE-DB human TR gene sequences. A later analysis assigned CDR3 sequences and most-parsimonious VDJ recombination scenarios with the TCRdist pipeline. In a later analysis, each TCR beta chain was defined by its CDR3 amino acid sequence together with its V-gene family, and reads without a unique V-gene family were excluded. A later analysis removed several hundred highly shared, low-generation-probability nucleotide sequences to deal with suspected cross-contamination and a sequencing artifact. In a later analysis, a clonal expansion index for each public chain was calculated from normalized within-repertoire ranks of inferred template counts. A later analysis computed generation probabilities with a VDJ recombination model fitted to out-of-frame rearrangements, and checked the results against IGoR. In a later analysis, hypergeometric tests were used to score TCR-TCR, TCR-HLA and TCR-CMV co-occurrence, with a repertoire-size bias correction applied to TCR pairs. A later analysis estimated false discovery rates by permuting HLA or CMV assignments 20 times. A later analysis grouped co-occurring TCRs with DBSCAN, adding TCRdist sequence similarity when clustering within HLA-allele-positive subsets. For co-occurrence clustering, repertoires with fewer than 30,000 or more than 120,000 public chains were excluded, along with roughly 5 repertoires with anomalous nucleotide sharing. Imported from immuneACCESS, the table was reduced by TCRdb to in-frame sequences with V and J called. These copies leave out some clones; in studies compared against another copy, an unresolved V gene accounts for under half, and the cause of the remainder is not known. From that table come the V and J calls and clone size; the DNA was used to work out D and trimming. Recorded for this sample are tens of thousands of clones; approximately 70% of them occurred a single time. The top ten constitute 15% to 20% of the sample.

Concerning this clone itself: Its cognate antigen has yet to be identified. No base quality information exists; no much larger clone differs at one position.

In total, roughly 710 healthy bone marrow donors made up the cohort. All cohort members were sampled while nominally healthy, although unrecorded immune exposures were likely present. The donor was CMV seropositive and was included in the group of 289 seropositive cohort members. Every donor gave a peripheral blood sample, and the peripheral blood mononuclear cells from that sample were used for TCR beta sequencing. Genomic DNA was extracted from the blood cell samples with the Qiagen DNeasy Blood Extraction Kit. V is shortened by 7 bases, J by 2 bases, and the region joining them spans 16 bases. Taken from cysteine to phenylalanine, the CDR3 has 14 residues. Only the CDR3 DNA stays, 42 bases, in frame from base 1. CDR1 and CDR2, looked up from the germline V gene, are SGHRS and YFSETQ.

Sequencing used PBMCs. The TCR originated in a woman in her sixties or seventies in good health and CMV-seropositive. The V gene is TRBV5-1 and the J gene is TRBJ2-7; a tentative D call is TRBD1 (6 bases match). The nucleotide sequence reads as follows: TGCGCCAGCTCGGTCTTGGGGGACACCTACGAGCAGTACTTC. Translated, this gives CASSVLGDTYEQYF.